This entry lists 14 T cell receptor beta chains sequenced from one sample in a study of blood T cell repertoires in COVID-19. Profiling relied on immunoSEQ multiplex PCR, and the TCRdb table lists in-frame clones only, not all of them. The table includes some 380,000 clones, nearly 90% detected once. Sequences were obtained from peripheral blood. Receptors originate from a man younger than 30 with active or convalescent COVID-19.

The chain couples TRBV6-1 to TRBJ1-3; 7 bases are shared with TRBD1. The CDR3 is made up of 14 amino acids. The trim removed 7 bases at V and 1 base at J, leaving 4 bases unmatched. Germline lookup yields CDR1 MNHNS and CDR2 SASEGT. The CDR3 here is CASKETGSGNTIYF. CDR3 nucleotides: TGTGCCAGCAAGGAGACAGGGTCTGGAAACACCATATATTTT.

This rearrangement joins TRBV7-9 to TRBJ2-7; no clear D gene. Germline V gene data show CDR1 as SEHNR and CDR2 as FQNEAQ (reference sequence). V lost 5 bases, J lost 0 bases, and 14 bases lay in between. This CDR3 is built from 15 residues. The CDR3 DNA reads as TGTGCCAGCAGCCAAACCGACTCTCACTCCTACGAGCAGTACTTC. Protein: CASSQTDSHSYEQYF.

J is TRBJ2-1 and V is TRBV4-1, with 7 bases that match TRBD2. The CDR3 sequence is 16 residues long. With 4 bases clipped from V and 2 bases from J, the junction kept 8 bases outside the gene matches. CDR1 and CDR2 (germline): MGHRA, YSYEKL. CDR3 in amino acids: CASSPRPLATYNEQFF. The CDR3 DNA sequence: TGCGCCAGCAGCCCCCGGCCACTAGCGACCTACAATGAGCAGTTCTTC.

With regard to this clone: The junction departs from germline at one end; a sequencing error may be responsible. The V call is TRBV7-6, the J call TRBJ2-3; 8 bases map to TRBD2. The V gene's germline CDR1 is SGHVS and CDR2 FNYEAQ. This CDR3 spans 17 amino acids. CDR3 DNA sequence: TGTGCAAGCAGTATGTCGGCGGGGGGTCCTAGCACAGATACGCAGTATTTT. The encoded protein is CASSMSAGGPSTDTQYF.

The J gene is TRBJ2-5, the V gene TRBV3-1 (or the pseudogene TRBV3-2), with TRBD2 matching 11 bases. The germline CDR1 and CDR2 sequences are LGHDT and YNNKEL (reference sequence). The V segment lost 0 bases and the J segment 1 base; nucleotides outside the gene matches: 7. CDR3 size: 18 residues. CDR3 bases: TGTGCCAGCAGCCAAGATGTAGCTACTAGCGGGGGCCAAGAGACCCAGTACTTC. This encodes CASSQDVATSGGQETQYF.

The chain links TRBV3-1 (or the pseudogene TRBV3-2) to TRBJ2-1; 9 nucleotides match TRBD2. CDR1 and CDR2 (germline): LGHDT, YNNKEL (reference sequence). This CDR3 comprises 16 residues. With V trimmed by 1 base and J by 3 bases, 4 bases remained unmatched. CDR3 nucleotide sequence: TGTGCCAGCAGCCAAGTCAGCGGGGGGCACTACAATGAGCAGTTCTTC. Its protein product is CASSQVSGGHYNEQFF.

The chain combines TRBV4-3 with TRBJ2-7, with TRBD2 as a possible D gene (7 bases). Germline CDR1 LGHNA, CDR2 YSLEER. The CDR3 has 16 amino acids. The V and J ends lost 2 bases and 2 bases respectively, with 16 bases between them. CDR3 DNA: TGCGCCAGCAGCCAAAGAATGGGGGGGCGACCCTACGAGCAGTACTTC. This sequence encodes CASSQRMGGRPYEQYF.

The V gene is TRBV12-3 or TRBV12-4, the J gene TRBJ2-5; D is perhaps TRBD1 (7 bases). V shed 3 bases and J shed 9 bases, with 11 bases lying between them. The CDR3 length is 12 residues. CDR3 sequence (DNA): TGTGCCAGCAGTTTTGGCGGGACAGCCCAGTACTTC. It codes for CASSFGGTAQYF.

This chain joins TRBV19 and TRBJ2-1, with 8 bases aligning to TRBD1. The CDR3 runs to 14 residues. The J segment lost 2 bases and the V segment lost 5 bases, leaving 2 bases of the junction unmatched. Germline lookup yields CDR1 LNHDA and CDR2 SQIVND (reference sequence). The CDR3 DNA reads as TGTGCCAGTAGTCTGGACAGGGCCTACAATGAGCAGTTCTTC. Translating it yields CASSLDRAYNEQFF. The full variable domain, rest sourced from reference TRBV19 and TRBJ2-1, is DGGITQSPKYLFRKEGQNVTLSCEQNLNHDAMYWYRQDPGQGLRLIYYSQIVNDFQKGDIAEGYSVSREKKESFPLTVTSAQKNPTAFYLCASSLDRAYNEQFFGPGTRLTVL.

A few counts support this clone. V usage is TRBV12-3 or TRBV12-4 and J usage is TRBJ1-1; 7 bases are a match to TRBD1. V lost 4 bases to trimming and J lost 11 bases; unmatched junction nucleotides: 7. There are 12 residues in the CDR3. The CDR3 loop is CASSSTGLRAFF. The CDR3, as DNA: TGTGCCAGCAGTTCGACAGGGTTAAGGGCTTTCTTT.

CDR3 in amino acids: CASSGSTGGTDTQYF. The CDR3 DNA is TGCGCCAGCAGTGGGTCGACAGGGGGAACAGATACGCAGTATTTT. The V and J genes are TRBV5-1 and TRBJ2-3, with 9 bases aligning to TRBD1. Germline V gene sequence: CDR1 SGHRS, CDR2 YFSETQ. The CDR3 totals 15 residues. V dropped 5 bases and J dropped 3; count of bases not matched to a gene: 7.

The chain joins TRBV7-3 to TRBJ1-1; D ambiguous. V lost 1 base and J lost 0, with 9 bases in between. The germline V gene encodes CDR1 SGHTA and CDR2 FQGTGA. The CDR3 runs 15 residues. The CDR3 spells CASSLRASLNTEAFF. The CDR3 DNA reads as TGTGCCAGCAGCTTAAGGGCAAGCCTGAACACTGAAGCTTTCTTT. The entire variable domain, with the rest obtained from reference TRBV7-3 and TRBJ1-1, is as follows: GAGVSQTPSNKVTEKGKYVELRCDPISGHTALYWYRQSLGQGPEFLIYFQGTGAADDSGLPNDRFFAVRPEGSVSTLKIQRTERGDSAVYLCASSLRASLNTEAFFGQGTRLTVV.

The chain links TRBV10-3 to TRBJ1-1; 8 bases align to TRBD1. CDR1 and CDR2 (germline): ENHRY, SYGVKD. CDR3 size: 13 residues. The V segment lost 10 bases and the J segment 8 bases; nucleotides outside the gene matches: 12. The CDR3 spells CATAGTGSSEAFF. Written as DNA, the CDR3 is TGTGCCACAGCCGGGACAGGCTCTTCGGAAGCTTTCTTT.

The chain has TRBV19 and TRBJ1-3, with 7 bases identical to TRBD1. The germline V gene encodes CDR1 LNHDA and CDR2 SQIVND (reference sequence). CDR3 length equals 17 residues. Unmatched junction bases numbered 10, after V lost 5 bases and J lost 0 bases. In DNA form, the CDR3 reads TGTGCCAGTAGTTCTGCCCGGGACAGCCCCTCTGGAAACACCATATATTTT. Protein product: CASSSARDSPSGNTIYF.